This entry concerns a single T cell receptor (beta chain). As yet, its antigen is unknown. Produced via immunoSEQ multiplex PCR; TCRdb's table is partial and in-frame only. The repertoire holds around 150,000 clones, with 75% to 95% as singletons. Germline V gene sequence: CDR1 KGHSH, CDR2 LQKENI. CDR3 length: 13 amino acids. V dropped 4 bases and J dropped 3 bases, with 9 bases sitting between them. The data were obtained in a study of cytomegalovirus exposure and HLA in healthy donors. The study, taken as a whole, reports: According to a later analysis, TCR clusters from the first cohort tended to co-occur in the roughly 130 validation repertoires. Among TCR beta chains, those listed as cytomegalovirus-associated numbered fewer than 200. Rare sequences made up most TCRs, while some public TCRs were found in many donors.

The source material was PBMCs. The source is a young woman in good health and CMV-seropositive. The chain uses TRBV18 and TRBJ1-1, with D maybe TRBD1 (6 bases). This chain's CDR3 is CASSRDTYTEAFF. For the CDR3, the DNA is TGTGCCAGCTCACGGGACACTTACACTGAAGCTTTCTTT.